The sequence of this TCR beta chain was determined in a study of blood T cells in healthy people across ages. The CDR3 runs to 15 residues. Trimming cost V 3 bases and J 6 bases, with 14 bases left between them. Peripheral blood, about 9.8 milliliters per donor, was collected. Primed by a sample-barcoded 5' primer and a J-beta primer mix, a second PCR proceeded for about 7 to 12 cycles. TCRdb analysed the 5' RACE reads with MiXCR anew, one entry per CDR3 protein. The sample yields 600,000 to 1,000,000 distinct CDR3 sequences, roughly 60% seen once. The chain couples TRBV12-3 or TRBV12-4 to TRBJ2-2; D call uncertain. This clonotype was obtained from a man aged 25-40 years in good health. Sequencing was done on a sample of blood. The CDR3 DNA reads TGTGCCAGCAGTTTCCTTGTGGGCAAGGCCGGGGAGCTGTTTTTT. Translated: CASSFLVGKAGELFF.